This TCR beta chain came from a study of T-cell reconstitution after alpha-beta-depleted transplantation in children. Findings of the study overall: Two months or so post-transplant, alpha-beta T cells reportedly derived from several hundred expanded graft clones. T-cell counts and diversity at one year following transplant were attributed mainly to newly produced T cells. Some patients owed their high day-60 TCRbeta diversity to surviving recipient T cells and thymic progenitors.

V lost 4 bases, J lost 3 bases, and 2 bases stayed unmatched. CDR1 is SQVTM, CDR2 ANQGSEA, per germline. The CDR3 totals 13 residues. This clonotype has a count of ten or more. What it binds is unknown. Unique molecular identifiers tagged the TCRbeta library. Each CDR3 protein is one row after TCRdb ran MiXCR on the PCR reads. Among about 300,000 distinct CDR3 sequences listed, around 7.1% were seen once. This receptor was identified in a female patient aged 2-10 years who had a stem cell transplant for Fanconi anemia, so the T cells may come from the graft donor. Source: peripheral blood, taken 360 days after TCRalphabeta/CD19-depleted stem cell transplant. This sequence joins TRBV29-1 and TRBJ2-1; 8 positions match TRBD1. CDR3 sequence: CSVGGQGYNEQFF. The CDR3 nucleotides read TGCAGCGTTGGTGGACAGGGCTACAATGAGCAGTTCTTC.